This TCR beta chain is drawn from a study of blood T cell repertoires in COVID-19. Study in general: The study drew acute and convalescent COVID-19 samples from the United States, Italy and Spain. In each case, the material was cDNA or gDNA derived from T cells, B-cell-depleted T cells, or PBMCs.

The junction had 7 bases not matched to a gene; V was cut back by 7 bases and J by 5 bases. The V gene's germline CDR1 is MNHNS and CDR2 SASEGT. This CDR3 is 15 amino acids long. In the source study's methods: Nucleated cell number was recorded as an estimate derived from reference gene primer amplification. Sequenced by immunoSEQ multiplex PCR; TCRdb stores in-frame clones only, minus some. The V and J calls and the clone size are those of that table, but D and trimming were determined from the DNA. This table has some 100,000 clones, approximately 87% appearing once. The origin of this receptor is a human donor with active COVID-19. The donor label of this sample is uncertain. V usage is TRBV6-1 and J usage is TRBJ1-6, with 8 bases fitting TRBD1. Sequencing used peripheral blood. This chain's CDR3 is CASNQDRANNSPLHF. In DNA, the CDR3 is TGTGCCAGCAACCAGGACAGGGCTAATAATTCACCCCTCCACTTT.